This T cell receptor beta chain was captured by sequencing in a study of regulatory T cells in long-lasting Graves disease. Study observations and caveats: It was peripheral blood alone, not thyroid tissue, that was studied.

Researchers made TCR beta libraries by using iRepertoire HTBI primers and running Arm-PCR on CDR3 regions. MiXCR, run by TCRdb on the multiplex PCR reads, gives a single entry per CDR3 protein. The sample includes 400,000 to 550,000 distinct CDR3 sequences, around 15% of them seen just once. The J segment lost 6 bases and the V segment lost 6 bases, leaving 2 bases of the junction unmatched. CDR3 length: 13 amino acids. The germline V gene encodes CDR1 ENHRY and CDR2 SYGVKD. In this sample, this clonotype turned up many times. The target antigen is unknown. Time point meaning: newly diagnosed GD, antithyroid drugs for less than 3 months. Extracted PBMC RNA gave rise to the TCR library. The same data also went into a second study, on T cells in Graves' hyperthyroidism and ophthalmopathy. That report adds: Stability of Graves' hyperthyroidism was defined as absent ophthalmopathy progression within 18 months. Clonotypes that were expanded in thyroid above 0.001 mostly appeared in blood too.

The source was peripheral blood mononuclear cells (PBMCs), collected at new diagnosis, from a patient treated with antithyroid drugs. This TCR was recovered from a woman in her 30s with Graves disease. The chain has TRBV10-3 and TRBJ1-4, with 9 bases aligning to TRBD1. The CDR3 nucleotides are TGTGCCATCAGCACAGGGGGCGATGAAAAACTGTTTTTT. This encodes CAISTGGDEKLFF.